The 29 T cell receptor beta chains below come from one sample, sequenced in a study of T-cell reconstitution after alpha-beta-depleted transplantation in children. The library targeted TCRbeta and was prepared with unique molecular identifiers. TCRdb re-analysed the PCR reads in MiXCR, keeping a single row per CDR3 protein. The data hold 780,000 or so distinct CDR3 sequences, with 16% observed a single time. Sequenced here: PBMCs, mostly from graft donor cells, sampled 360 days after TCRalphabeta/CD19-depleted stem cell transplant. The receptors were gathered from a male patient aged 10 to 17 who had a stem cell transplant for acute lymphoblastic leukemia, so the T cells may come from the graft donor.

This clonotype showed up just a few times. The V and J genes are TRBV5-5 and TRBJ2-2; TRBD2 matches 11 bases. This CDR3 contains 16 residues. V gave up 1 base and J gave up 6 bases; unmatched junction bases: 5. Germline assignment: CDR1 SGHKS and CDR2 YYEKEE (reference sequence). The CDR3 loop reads CASSLTSGSGSGELFF. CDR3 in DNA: TGTGCCAGCAGCTTGACTAGCGGGAGCGGGTCCGGGGAGCTGTTTTTT. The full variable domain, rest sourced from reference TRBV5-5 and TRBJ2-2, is DAGVTQSPTHLIKTRGQQVTLRCSPISGHKSVSWYQQVLGQGPQFIFQYYEKEERGRGNFPDRFSARQFPNYSSELNVNALLLGDSALYLCASSLTSGSGSGELFFGEGSRLTVL.

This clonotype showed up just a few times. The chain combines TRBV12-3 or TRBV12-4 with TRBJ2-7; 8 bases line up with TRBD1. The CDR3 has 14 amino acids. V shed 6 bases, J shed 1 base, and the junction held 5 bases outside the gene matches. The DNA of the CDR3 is TGTGCCAGCAGGGTGGACAGGGCATCCTACGAGCAGTACTTC. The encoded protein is CASRVDRASYEQYF.

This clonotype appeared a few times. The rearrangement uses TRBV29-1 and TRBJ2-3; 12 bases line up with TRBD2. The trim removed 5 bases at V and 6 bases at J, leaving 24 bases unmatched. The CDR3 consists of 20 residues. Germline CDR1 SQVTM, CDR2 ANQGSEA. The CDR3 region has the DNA TGCAGCGTTAGGACCAGAGGCAGCCAGACTAGCGGGAGACGTGAGGATACGCAGTATTTT. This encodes CSVRTRGSQTSGRREDTQYF.

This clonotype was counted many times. For the CDR3, the DNA is TGTGCCAGCAGCGTAGCTGGAACTAGCGCGGGAGCAGATACGCAGTATTTT. This sequence encodes CASSVAGTSAGADTQYF. The rearrangement joins TRBV9 to TRBJ2-3, with TRBD2 matching over 7 bases. In germline, CDR1 is SGDLS, CDR2 YYNGEE. The CDR3 extends over 17 amino acids. After removal of 0 bases from V and 4 bases from J, the junction contained 11 bases not matched to a gene.

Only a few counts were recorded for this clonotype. The CDR3 bases are TGTGCCAGCAGTCAGAACGCTCAGCCCCAGCATTTT. Residues: CASSQNAQPQHF. The J gene is TRBJ1-5, the V gene TRBV12-3 or TRBV12-4; D is ambiguous. CDR3 length: 12 residues. Trimming took off 5 bases at V and 6 bases at J, with 8 bases between the two ends.

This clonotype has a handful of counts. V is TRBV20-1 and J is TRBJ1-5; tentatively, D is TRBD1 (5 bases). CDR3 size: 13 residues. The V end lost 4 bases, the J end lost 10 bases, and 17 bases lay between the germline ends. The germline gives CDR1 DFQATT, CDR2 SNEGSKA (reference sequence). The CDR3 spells CSAITGIVEPQHF. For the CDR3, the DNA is TGCAGTGCTATTACAGGAATTGTAGAACCCCAGCATTTT.

CDR3 sequence (DNA): TGCAGCGTTGCGGCACTTGAAGCTTTCTTT. Amino acid sequence: CSVAALEAFF. The chain has TRBV29-1 and TRBJ1-1; D gene ambiguous. The CDR3 has 10 amino acids. Trimming pared 4 bases from V and 7 bases from J, leaving 7 bases between. The germline gives CDR1 SQVTM, CDR2 ANQGSEA.

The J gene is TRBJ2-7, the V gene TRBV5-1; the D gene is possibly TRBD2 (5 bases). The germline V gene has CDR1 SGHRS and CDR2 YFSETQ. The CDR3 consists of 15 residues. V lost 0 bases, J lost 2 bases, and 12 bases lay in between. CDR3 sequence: CASSLVSVIPYEQYF. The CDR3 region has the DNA TGCGCCAGCAGCTTGGTTAGCGTTATCCCCTACGAGCAGTACTTC.

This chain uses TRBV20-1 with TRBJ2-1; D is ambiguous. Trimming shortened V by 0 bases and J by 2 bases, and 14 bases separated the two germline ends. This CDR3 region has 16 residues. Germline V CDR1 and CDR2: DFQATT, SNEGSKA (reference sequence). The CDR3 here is CSARDLRQHPYNEQFF. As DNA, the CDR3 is TGCAGTGCTAGAGATTTGCGGCAACACCCCTACAATGAGCAGTTCTTC.

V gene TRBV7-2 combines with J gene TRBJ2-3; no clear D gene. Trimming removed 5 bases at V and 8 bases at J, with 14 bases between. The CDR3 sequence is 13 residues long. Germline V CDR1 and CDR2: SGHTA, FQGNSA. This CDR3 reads CASSTPTFGTQYF. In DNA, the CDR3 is TGTGCCAGCAGCACCCCGACGTTCGGTACGCAGTATTTT. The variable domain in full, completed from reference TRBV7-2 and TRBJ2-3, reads GAGVSQSPSNKVTEKGKDVELRCDPISGHTALYWYRQSLGQGLEFLIYFQGNSAPDKSGLPSDRFSAERTGGSVSTLTIQRTQQEDSAVYLCASSTPTFGTQYFGPGTRLTVL.

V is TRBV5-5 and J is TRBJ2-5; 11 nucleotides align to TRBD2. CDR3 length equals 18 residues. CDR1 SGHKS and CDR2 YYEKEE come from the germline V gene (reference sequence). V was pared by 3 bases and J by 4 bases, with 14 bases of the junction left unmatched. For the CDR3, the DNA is TGTGCCAGCAGCTGGCCGGGACTAGCGGACCTCACTTCAGAGACCCAGTACTTC. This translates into CASSWPGLADLTSETQYF.

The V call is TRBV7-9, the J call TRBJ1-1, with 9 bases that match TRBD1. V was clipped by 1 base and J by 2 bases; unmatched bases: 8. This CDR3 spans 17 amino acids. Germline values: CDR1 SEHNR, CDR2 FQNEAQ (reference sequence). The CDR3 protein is CASSLDRGQGRNTEAFF. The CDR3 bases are TGTGCCAGCAGCTTAGACCGAGGACAGGGGAGAAACACTGAAGCTTTCTTT.

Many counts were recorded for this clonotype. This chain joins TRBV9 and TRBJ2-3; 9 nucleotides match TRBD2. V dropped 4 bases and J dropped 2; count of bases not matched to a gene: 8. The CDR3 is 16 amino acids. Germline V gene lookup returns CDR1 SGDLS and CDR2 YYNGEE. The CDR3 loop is CASSSWTSDTTDTQYF. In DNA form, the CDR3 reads TGTGCCAGCAGCTCCTGGACTAGCGACACCACAGATACGCAGTATTTT.

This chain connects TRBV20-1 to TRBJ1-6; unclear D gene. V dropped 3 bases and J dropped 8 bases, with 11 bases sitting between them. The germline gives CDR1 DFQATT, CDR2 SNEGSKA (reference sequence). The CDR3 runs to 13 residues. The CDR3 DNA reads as TGCAGTGCTAGTGGAGGCTTAGATTCACCCCTCCACTTT. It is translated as CSASGGLDSPLHF.

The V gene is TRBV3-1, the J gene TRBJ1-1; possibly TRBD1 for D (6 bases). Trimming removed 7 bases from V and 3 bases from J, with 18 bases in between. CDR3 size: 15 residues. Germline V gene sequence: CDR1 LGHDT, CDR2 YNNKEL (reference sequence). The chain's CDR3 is CASTPMGHTYTEAFF. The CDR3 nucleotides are TGTGCCAGCACGCCCATGGGACACACGTACACTGAAGCTTTCTTT. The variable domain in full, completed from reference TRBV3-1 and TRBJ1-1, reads DTAVSQTPKYLVTQMGNDKSIKCEQNLGHDTMYWYKQDSKKFLKIMFSYNNKELIINETVPNRFSPKSPDKAHLNLHINSLELGDSAVYFCASTPMGHTYTEAFFGQGTRLTVV.

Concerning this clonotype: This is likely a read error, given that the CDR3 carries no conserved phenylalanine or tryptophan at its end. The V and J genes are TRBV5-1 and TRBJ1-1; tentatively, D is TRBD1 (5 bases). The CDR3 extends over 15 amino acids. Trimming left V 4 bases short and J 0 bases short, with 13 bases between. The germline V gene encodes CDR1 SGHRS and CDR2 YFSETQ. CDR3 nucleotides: TGCGCCAGCAGCCTGAGGGGATCCATGAACACTGAAGCTTTCTCT. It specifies CASSLRGSMNTEAFS.

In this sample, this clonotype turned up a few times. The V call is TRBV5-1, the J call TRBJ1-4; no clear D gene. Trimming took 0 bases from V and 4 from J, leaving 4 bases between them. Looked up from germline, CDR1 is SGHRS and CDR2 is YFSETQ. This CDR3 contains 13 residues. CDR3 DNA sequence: TGCGCCAGCAGCTTGGTGATTAATGAAAAACTGTTTTTT. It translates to CASSLVINEKLFF.

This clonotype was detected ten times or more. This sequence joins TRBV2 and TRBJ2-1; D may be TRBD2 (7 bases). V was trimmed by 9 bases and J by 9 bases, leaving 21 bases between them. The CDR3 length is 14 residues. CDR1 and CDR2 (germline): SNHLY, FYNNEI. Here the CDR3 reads CASQSQGGGAEQFF. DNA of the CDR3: TGTGCCAGTCAGTCCCAGGGAGGGGGTGCTGAGCAGTTCTTC.

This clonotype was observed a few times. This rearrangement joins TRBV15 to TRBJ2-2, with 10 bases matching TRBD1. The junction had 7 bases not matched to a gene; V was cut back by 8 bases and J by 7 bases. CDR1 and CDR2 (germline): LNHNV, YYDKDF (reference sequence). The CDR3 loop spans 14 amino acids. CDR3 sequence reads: CATARQGADGELFF. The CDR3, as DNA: TGTGCCACCGCCCGACAGGGGGCCGACGGGGAGCTGTTTTTT.

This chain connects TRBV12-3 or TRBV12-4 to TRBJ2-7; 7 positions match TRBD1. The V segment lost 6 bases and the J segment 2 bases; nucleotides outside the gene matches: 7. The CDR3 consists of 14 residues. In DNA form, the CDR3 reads TGTGCCAGCAGCAGACAGGGTACGGCCTACGAGCAGTACTTC. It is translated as CASSRQGTAYEQYF.

The CDR3 nucleotides are TGTGCCAGCAGTGAAAGTCGGACGGCGGCTAATGGTGAGCAGTTCTTC. Translating it yields CASSESRTAANGEQFF. The V gene is TRBV2, the J gene TRBJ2-1; D is ambiguous. Deletions cut 2 bases from V and 9 bases from J, with 20 bases between. The CDR3 spans 16 residues. CDR1 is SNHLY, CDR2 FYNNEI, per germline.

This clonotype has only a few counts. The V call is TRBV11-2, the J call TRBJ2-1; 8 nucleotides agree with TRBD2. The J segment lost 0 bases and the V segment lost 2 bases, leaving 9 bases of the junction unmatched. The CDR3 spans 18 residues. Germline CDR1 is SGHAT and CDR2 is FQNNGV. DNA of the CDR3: TGTGCCAGCAGCTTATCTAGCGGGCCACCCAGCTCCTACAATGAGCAGTTCTTC. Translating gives CASSLSSGPPSSYNEQFF.

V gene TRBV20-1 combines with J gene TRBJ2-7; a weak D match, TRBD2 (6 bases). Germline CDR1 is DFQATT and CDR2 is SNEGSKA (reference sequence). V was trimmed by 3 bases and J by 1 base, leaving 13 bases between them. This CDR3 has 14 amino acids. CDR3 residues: CSARRWEVSYEQYF. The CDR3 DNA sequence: TGCAGTGCTAGGCGGTGGGAGGTATCCTACGAGCAGTACTTC.

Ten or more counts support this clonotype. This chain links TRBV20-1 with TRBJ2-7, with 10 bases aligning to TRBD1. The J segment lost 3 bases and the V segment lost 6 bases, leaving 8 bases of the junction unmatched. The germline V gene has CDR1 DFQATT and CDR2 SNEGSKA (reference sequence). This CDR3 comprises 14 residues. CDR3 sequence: CSAPTGTGDYEQYF. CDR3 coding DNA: TGCAGTGCCCCCACCGGGACAGGGGACTACGAGCAGTACTTC.

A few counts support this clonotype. The CDR3: CASSLAPTGRRATNEKLFF. Here the CDR3 DNA reads TGCGCCAGCAGCTTGGCCCCGACAGGGCGAAGGGCAACTAATGAAAAACTGTTTTTT. V and J are TRBV5-1 and TRBJ1-4; 7 bases are a match to TRBD1. The CDR3 is 19 residues long. V shed 0 bases, J shed 0 bases, and the junction held 11 bases outside the gene matches. Germline V gene data show CDR1 as SGHRS and CDR2 as YFSETQ.

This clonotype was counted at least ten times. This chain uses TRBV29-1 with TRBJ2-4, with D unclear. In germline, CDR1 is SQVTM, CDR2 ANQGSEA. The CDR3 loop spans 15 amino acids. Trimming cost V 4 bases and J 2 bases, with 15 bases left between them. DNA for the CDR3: TGCAGCGTTGTCGGCAGTTACCCCTCCAAAAACATTCAGTACTTC. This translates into CSVVGSYPSKNIQYF.

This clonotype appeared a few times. The chain's CDR3 is CASSAPGLAGGTDTQYF. The CDR3 DNA reads TGTGCCAGCAGCGCTCCGGGACTAGCGGGAGGCACAGATACGCAGTATTTT. The chain is built from TRBV2 and TRBJ2-3; 14 positions agree with TRBD2. This CDR3 has 17 residues. With V trimmed by 6 bases and J by 1 base, 6 bases remained unmatched. The germline gives CDR1 SNHLY, CDR2 FYNNEI.

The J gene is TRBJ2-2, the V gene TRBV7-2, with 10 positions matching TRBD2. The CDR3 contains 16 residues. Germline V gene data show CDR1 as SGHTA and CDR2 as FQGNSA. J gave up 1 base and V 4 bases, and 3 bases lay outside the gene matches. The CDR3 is CASSWSGRENTGELFF. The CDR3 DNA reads TGTGCCAGCAGCTGGAGCGGGAGGGAGAACACCGGGGAGCTGTTTTTT.

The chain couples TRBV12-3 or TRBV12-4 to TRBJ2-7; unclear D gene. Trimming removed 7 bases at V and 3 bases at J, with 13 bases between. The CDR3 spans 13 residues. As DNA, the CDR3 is TGTGCCAGCAACAGACCCGACGGCTACGAGCAGTACTTC. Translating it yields CASNRPDGYEQYF.